This T cell receptor beta chain was found in a study of vaccination effects on CD4 cells after COVID-19. V was cut by 2 bases and J by 1 base, with 19 bases left in between. This CDR3 contains 18 residues. Germline values: CDR1 KGHDR, CDR2 SFDVKD. Ahead of sequencing, the ViraFEST assay grew antigen-specific CD4+ T cells using viral peptide pools. Isolation of CD4+ T cells took place after about nine days of culture. Notes on this clone: Antigen: not known.

Clones were read by immunoSEQ multiplex PCR, and TCRdb kept only the in-frame ones, dropping some. The sample has about 79,000 clones, 70% to 75% seen once. The chain recombines TRBV24-1 with TRBJ2-5, with D perhaps matching TRBD1 (6 bases). The sequence was obtained from a human donor who received a COVID-19 vaccine. The sequences come from CD4+ T cells from PBMCs cultured with HCoV-229E spike peptides, collected before COVID-19 vaccination. The CDR3 spells CATSDSGRGPPSQETQYF. The DNA for the CDR3 is TGTGCCACCAGTGATTCTGGCAGGGGACCCCCTAGCCAAGAGACCCAGTACTTC.